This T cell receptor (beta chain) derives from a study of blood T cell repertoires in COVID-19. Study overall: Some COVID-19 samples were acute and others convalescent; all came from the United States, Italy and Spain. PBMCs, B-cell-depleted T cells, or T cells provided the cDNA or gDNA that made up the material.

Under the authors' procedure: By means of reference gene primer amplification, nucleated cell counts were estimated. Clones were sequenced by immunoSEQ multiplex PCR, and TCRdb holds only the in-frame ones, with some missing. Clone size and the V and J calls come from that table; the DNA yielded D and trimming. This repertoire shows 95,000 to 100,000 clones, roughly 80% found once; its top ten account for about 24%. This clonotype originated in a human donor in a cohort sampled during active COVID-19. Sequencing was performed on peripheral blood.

CDR3 DNA: TGTGCCAGTAGTATCGCGGGGAGCAATAGCAATCAGCCCCAGCATTTT. Protein product: CASSIAGSNSNQPQHF. The rearrangement links TRBV19 to TRBJ1-5; D unresolved. This CDR3 has 16 residues. Trimming cost V 3 bases and J 0 bases, with 12 bases left between them. Germline V gene lookup returns CDR1 LNHDA and CDR2 SQIVND (reference sequence).